This TCR beta chain comes out of a study of T cells after posttransplantation cyclophosphamide. Findings and limits, study-wide: Blood and skin or GI T cell repertoires showed limited TRB overlap. Recipient CMV seropositivity and CMV reactivation strongly tracked TRB clonality. Donor CD8+ memory clones often dominated recipient blood repertoires at later times.

J gave up 2 bases and V 4 bases, and 0 bases lay outside the gene matches. From germline, CDR1 is SGHVS and CDR2 FNYEAQ. The CDR3 consists of 14 residues. Clones were read by immunoSEQ multiplex PCR, and TCRdb kept only the in-frame ones, dropping some. This sample has approximately 5,900 clones, with under 90% found just once. This clone was recorded a few times. Antigen unknown. Busulfan-fludarabine conditioning, marrow transplant, and cyclophosphamide on days +3 and +4 were administered. The clonotype originates from a male patient in his forties or fifties who received an allogeneic stem cell transplant from a related donor and was CMV-positive. Some T cells may be graft donor cells. Sequencing was performed on CD4+ T cells sorted from blood, taken around 350 days after allogeneic stem cell transplant with posttransplant cyclophosphamide. The chain is built from TRBV7-6 and TRBJ1-4, with TRBD1 matching over 8 bases. As DNA, the CDR3 is TGTGCCAGCAGCTGGACAGGGACTAATGAAAAACTGTTTTTT. This codes for CASSWTGTNEKLFF.